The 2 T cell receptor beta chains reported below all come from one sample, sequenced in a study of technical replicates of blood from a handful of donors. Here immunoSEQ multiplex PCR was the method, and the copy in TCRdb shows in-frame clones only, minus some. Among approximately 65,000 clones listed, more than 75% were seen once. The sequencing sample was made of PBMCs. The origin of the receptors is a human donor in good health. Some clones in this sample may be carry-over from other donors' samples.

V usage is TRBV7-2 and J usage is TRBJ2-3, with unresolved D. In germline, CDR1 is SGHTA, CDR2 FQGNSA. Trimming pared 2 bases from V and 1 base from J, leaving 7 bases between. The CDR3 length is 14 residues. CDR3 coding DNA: TGTGCCAGCAGCTTAACGCAGGGCACAGATACGCAGTATTTT. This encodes CASSLTQGTDTQYF.

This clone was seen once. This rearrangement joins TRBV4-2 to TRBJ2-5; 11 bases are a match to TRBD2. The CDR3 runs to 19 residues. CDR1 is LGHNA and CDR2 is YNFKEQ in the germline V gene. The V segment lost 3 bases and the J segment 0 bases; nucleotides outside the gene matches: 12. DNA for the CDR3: TGTGCCAGCAGCCAGAAGCCTAGCGGGGGGCCGACCTACCAAGAGACCCAGTACTTC. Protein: CASSQKPSGGPTYQETQYF.